A selection of T cell receptor beta chains follows, all from one sample in a study of T cell responses to AZD1222 COVID-19 vaccine. TCRdb's copy holds only in-frame clones and misses some; the assay was immunoSEQ multiplex PCR. The sample lists some 170,000 clones, 85% to 95% occurring once. Sequencing used peripheral blood, obtained 28 days after the second dose of the MenACWY control vaccine. The receptors stem from an adult who received the MenACWY meningococcal vaccine as a control. Both conserved end residues are part of each CDR3. The D gene is left open where the match is weak. The listing skips clone size in some rows; elsewhere it reads once, few, many or a size class.

d_call j_call v_call clone_size cdr3_aa cdr3_nt
NA TRBJ1-1 TRBV27 few CASRMGRWGNTEAFF TGTGCCAGCCGGATGGGGCGATGGGGGAACACTGAAGCTTTCTTT
TRBD1 TRBJ1-1 TRBV6-5 NA CASKGQTINTEAFF TGTGCCAGCAAGGGACAGACAATAAACACTGAAGCTTTCTTT
NA TRBJ1-1 TRBV7-2 NA CASSPGRLRTEAFF TGTGCCAGCAGTCCGGGCCGCTTGCGCACTGAAGCTTTCTTT
TRBD1 TRBJ1-2 TRBV3-1/TRBV3-2 NA CASSRRDRAEGYTF TGTGCCAGCAGCCGCCGGGACAGGGCGGAGGGCTACACCTTC
TRBD1 TRBJ1-1 TRBV12-5 NA CASGRESGGSEAFF TGTGCTAGTGGTCGGGAGTCAGGGGGGAGTGAAGCTTTCTTT
NA TRBJ1-5 TRBV28 NA CASSLRLDQPQHF TGTGCCAGCAGTTTGCGACTAGATCAGCCCCAGCATTTT
NA TRBJ1-1 TRBV5-6 NA CASSSGPPEDTEAFF TGTGCCAGCAGCTCCGGGCCCCCCGAGGACACTGAAGCTTTCTTT
NA TRBJ1-1 TRBV6-5 once CASSYSPPKSEAFF TGTGCCAGCAGTTACTCCCCCCCGAAATCTGAAGCTTTCTTT
TRBD1 TRBJ1-1 TRBV5-1 NA CASSRGQGTYGMNTEAFF TGCGCCAGCAGCAGAGGACAGGGAACCTACGGCATGAACACTGAAGCTTTCTTT
NA TRBJ1-2 TRBV2 NA CASNGQGSRNYGYTF TGTGCCAGCAACGGGCAGGGAAGTAGAAACTATGGCTACACCTTC
NA TRBJ1-1 TRBV6-5 NA CASSLGRGAITEAFF TGTGCCAGCAGTTTGGGAAGGGGGGCGATTACTGAAGCTTTCTTT
TRBD1 TRBJ1-1 TRBV7-2 NA CASSLDRVGAFF TGTGCCAGCAGCTTGGACAGGGTGGGCGCTTTCTTT
NA TRBJ1-3 TRBV28 NA CASGNSGPKGGNTIYF TGTGCCAGCGGTAACTCCGGGCCCAAAGGAGGAAACACCATATATTTT
NA TRBJ2-7 TRBV19 NA CATQGQTGQYF TGTGCCACCCAGGGACAAACAGGGCAGTACTTC
NA TRBJ1-1 TRBV2 NA CASSPGAPPTEAFF TGTGCCAGCAGTCCGGGGGCCCCCCCCACTGAAGCTTTCTTT
NA TRBJ1-3 TRBV7-2 NA CASSLPSGTGNTIYF TGTGCCAGCAGCTTACCATCAGGGACTGGAAACACCATATATTTT
TRBD1 TRBJ2-2 TRBV29-1 NA CSVEEPWGQYGELFF TGCAGCGTTGAAGAACCTTGGGGACAGTACGGGGAGCTGTTTTTT
TRBD2 TRBJ2-2 TRBV2 once CASSGSSGGPGELFF TGTGCCAGCAGTGGGTCTAGCGGGGGACCCGGGGAGCTGTTTTTT
TRBD2 TRBJ2-2 TRBV28 NA CASRTSGLRGELFF TGTGCCAGCAGGACTAGCGGTCTTAGGGGGGAGCTGTTTTTT
TRBD1 TRBJ1-2 TRBV12-3/TRBV12-4 NA CASSLGQNYGYTF TGTGCCAGCAGTTTGGGACAGAACTATGGCTACACCTTC
NA TRBJ1-3 TRBV5-6 few CASSFRSSGNTIYF TGTGCCAGCAGCTTTAGGAGTTCTGGAAACACCATATATTTT
TRBD1 TRBJ2-2 TRBV3-1/TRBV3-2 NA CASSQGKGQGFWELFF TGTGCCAGCAGCCAGGGGAAGGGACAGGGTTTTTGGGAGCTGTTTTTT
NA TRBJ1-6 TRBV30 NA CAWSLGGDNSPLHF TGTGCCTGGAGTCTAGGGGGGGACAATTCACCCCTCCACTTT
NA TRBJ2-7 TRBV14 NA CASSQLGYEQYF TGTGCCAGCAGCCAACTCGGCTACGAGCAGTACTTC
TRBD2 TRBJ2-1 TRBV7-2 NA CASSHRGSGVMFYNEQFF TGTGCCAGCAGCCACCGGGGTAGCGGGGTGATGTTCTACAATGAGCAGTTCTTC
NA TRBJ2-7 TRBV5-1 once CASHGVGYEQYF TGCGCCAGCCACGGTGTCGGGTACGAGCAGTACTTC
TRBD1 TRBJ1-1 TRBV4-3 NA CASSLYRGGDTEAFF TGCGCCAGCAGCCTTTACAGGGGAGGGGACACTGAAGCTTTCTTT